This is a list of T cell receptor beta chains from one sample in a study of identical twins. TCRdb re-derived calls from the 5' RACE reads in MiXCR, one entry per CDR3 protein. Among 460,000 or so distinct CDR3 sequences, 14% were seen once, and the ten largest hold more than 0.5%. The data also belong to a second study, concerning yellow fever vaccine responses in identical twins.

Sequencing used CD4+ T cells sorted from blood. These TCRs come from a woman aged 18-30 years in good health. The CDR3 runs from the conserved cysteine through the conserved F or W. A D gene is named only where the DNA matches it firmly. Size values are once, few and many counts, or a class for expanded clones, and some rows have none.

clone size	J gene	D gene	V gene	CDR3 DNA	CDR3 protein
few	TRBJ2-7	TRBD2	TRBV20-1	TGCAGTGCTAAAAAACCGGGACTAGGGTACGAGCAGTACTTC	CSAKKPGLGYEQYF
few	TRBJ2-5	-	TRBV5-4	TGTGCCAGCAGCTTGCGAAGAGGACAGCAAGAGACCCAGTACTTC	CASSLRRGQQETQYF
-	TRBJ2-3	-	TRBV20-1	TGCAGTGCTGGGCCGACGAAACTTAGCACAGATACGCAGTATTTT	CSAGPTKLSTDTQYF
many	TRBJ2-5	-	TRBV4-2	TGTGCCAGCAGCCAAGATACTTCGTGGGGTGTCGGAGAGACCCAGTACTTC	CASSQDTSWGVGETQYF
-	TRBJ2-7	-	TRBV28	TGTGCCAGCAGTTTTAGGGGGAGTAGAGGGAACAGGTACGAGCAGTACTTC	CASSFRGSRGNRYEQYF
many	TRBJ2-6	-	TRBV7-9	TGTGCCAGCAGCGGCAGAGGTTCTGGGGCCAACGTCCTGACTTTC	CASSGRGSGANVLTF
few	TRBJ2-7	-	TRBV18	TGTGCCAGCTCACGCGACAGGTTCGGGGAGCAGTACTTC	CASSRDRFGEQYF
few	TRBJ2-2	TRBD2	TRBV24-1	TGTGCCACCAGCGGACTAGCGGGAGTTAGCACCGGGGAGCTGTTTTTT	CATSGLAGVSTGELFF
-	TRBJ1-1	-	TRBV20-1	TGCAGTGCCGCGCAGCCCACTGAAGCTTTCTTT	CSAAQPTEAFF
-	TRBJ2-5	-	TRBV19	TGTGCCAGTAGTATATCTGGCCGCAGTTACCAAGAGACCCAGTACTTC	CASSISGRSYQETQYF
few	TRBJ1-2	-	TRBV10-1	TGCGCCAGCAGTGCAGGGGCCAGGGATGGCTACACCTTC	CASSAGARDGYTF
few	TRBJ1-5	TRBD1	TRBV5-1	TGCGCCAGCCGCCAGGGACAGGGGGATCAGCCCCAGCATTTT	CASRQGQGDQPQHF
-	TRBJ2-4	-	TRBV4-2	TGTGCCAGCAGCCAAGCGGAAGCCAAAAACATTCAGTACTTC	CASSQAEAKNIQYF
few	TRBJ2-5	-	TRBV12-3/TRBV12-4	TGTGCCAGCAGTTTGGGTGGGCCCTCACGCGCGGAGACCCAGTACTTC	CASSLGGPSRAETQYF
few	TRBJ1-4	-	TRBV15	TGTGCCACCAGCAGTGGACAGAGAACTAATGAAAAACTGTTTTTT	CATSSGQRTNEKLFF
once	TRBJ1-6	TRBD1	TRBV4-1	TGCGCCAGCAGCCTAACCTCCGGGACAGGGTTCAATTCACCCCTCCACTTT	CASSLTSGTGFNSPLHF
-	TRBJ2-7	TRBD2	TRBV6-5	TGTGCCAGCAGTACTAGCGGGGGCCCCTACGAGCAGTACTTC	CASSTSGGPYEQYF
many	TRBJ1-2	-	TRBV7-9	TGTGCCAGCAGCGAGAAGGGGGACGGCTATGGCTACACCTTC	CASSEKGDGYGYTF
few	TRBJ2-7	-	TRBV11-1	TGTGCCAGCAGCTTAAGCCAGGGACTCGATACCTACGAGCAGTACTTC	CASSLSQGLDTYEQYF
many	TRBJ2-1	-	TRBV11-2	TGTGCCAGTGACAAGAGCTCCTACAATGAGCAGTTCTTC	CASDKSSYNEQFF
-	TRBJ2-3	-	TRBV15	TGTGCCACCAGCAGAGTGCTAGGGTCCACAGATACGCAGTATTTT	CATSRVLGSTDTQYF
-	TRBJ2-5	-	TRBV20-1	TGCAGTGCCCTTCCGCCCGTTGGAGGTTCAGAGACCCAGTACTTC	CSALPPVGGSETQYF
many	TRBJ2-1	-	TRBV29-1	TGCAGCGTTGATAAGGGTCTAGATGTATACAATGAGCAGTTCTTC	CSVDKGLDVYNEQFF
-	TRBJ2-5	-	TRBV16	TGTGCCAGCAGCCAATCCCCGGGAGTAGGAGAGACCCAGTACTTC	CASSQSPGVGETQYF
-	TRBJ2-5	-	TRBV7-8	TGTGCCAGCAGCCCCACCGGGACCTCAAGCTTGTTC	CASSPTGTSSLF
-	TRBJ2-2	TRBD1	TRBV6-2/TRBV6-3	TGTGCCAGCAGTTACCCCATCGAGGGGGCGAGGGGGGAGCTGTTTTTT	CASSYPIEGARGELFF
once	TRBJ1-2	-	TRBV5-1	TGCGCCAGCAGCTTAGACACGGAATTCTATGGCTACACCTTC	CASSLDTEFYGYTF
-	TRBJ2-7	TRBD1	TRBV7-2	TGTGCCAGCGGGGACAGGGCTGATAAGCAGTACTTC	CASGDRADKQYF
few	TRBJ2-7	-	TRBV12-3/TRBV12-4	TGTGCCAGCAGTTTCTTACAGGGTGGGGAGTACTTC	CASSFLQGGEYF
few	TRBJ2-2	TRBD2	TRBV6-4	TGTGCCAGCAGTCGACTAGCGGGATCCACCGGGGAGCTGTTTTTT	CASSRLAGSTGELFF
few	TRBJ2-1	TRBD1	TRBV11-1	TGTGCCAGCAGCTCTGGACAGGGCGCTGGCGGGTCGGGCTACAATGAGCAGTTCTTC	CASSSGQGAGGSGYNEQFF
many	TRBJ1-4	-	TRBV15	TGTGCCACCAGCAGAAAATCGGGAGCAACTAATGAAAAACTGTTTTTT	CATSRKSGATNEKLFF
-	TRBJ2-3	TRBD2	TRBV11-1	TGTGCCAGCAGCTTTCTCACGAGCGGGGGGAAGGATACGCAGTATTTT	CASSFLTSGGKDTQYF
-	TRBJ2-1	TRBD2	TRBV5-1	TGCGCCAGCAGCTTGGTGCCGGAACTAGCGGGAGCGAATGAGCAGTTCTTC	CASSLVPELAGANEQFF
-	TRBJ2-2	-	TRBV28	TGTGCCAGCAGCCGCGTCCGGAGGGGGAACACCGGGGAGCTGTTTTTT	CASSRVRRGNTGELFF
-	TRBJ2-1	-	TRBV15	TGTGCCACCAGCAGAGATGGCGGGAATGAGCAGTTCTTC	CATSRDGGNEQFF
-	TRBJ2-3	-	TRBV11-2	TGTGCCAGCAGCTTTACCACAGGAAGTACAGATACGCAGTATTTT	CASSFTTGSTDTQYF
-	TRBJ1-5	-	TRBV5-5	TGTGCCAGCAGCTTGAGGGCTGGGCAGGCTGCATGGGCCCAGCATTTT	CASSLRAGQAAWAQHF
few	TRBJ2-2	-	TRBV15	TGTGCCACCACCAAGGGTTCTGGGAACACCGGGGAGCTGTTTTTT	CATTKGSGNTGELFF
-	TRBJ1-1	-	TRBV7-2	TGTGCCAGCAGCTCTGCCACTGAAGCTTTCTTT	CASSSATEAFF
-	TRBJ2-1	TRBD2	TRBV29-1	TGCAGCGTTGAGTTTCTAGCGGGAGTGTACAATGAGCAGTTCTTC	CSVEFLAGVYNEQFF
-	TRBJ2-5	TRBD1	TRBV11-2	TGTGCCAGCCGCCGAACAGGGGCGCAAGAGACCCAGTACTTC	CASRRTGAQETQYF
-	TRBJ1-2	-	TRBV6-1	TGTGCCAGCAGTGAATCAGAGCGGTGGGGCTACACCTTC	CASSESERWGYTF
many	TRBJ2-5	TRBD2	TRBV5-1	TGCGCCAGTCAGAGGCGGGGGTCCCAAGAGACCCAGTACTTC	CASQRRGSQETQYF
-	TRBJ2-5	TRBD2	TRBV6-1	TGTGCCAGCAGTGCGGGAGTGGGGGGGATCCAAGAGACCCAGTACTTC	CASSAGVGGIQETQYF
few	TRBJ2-1	-	TRBV7-2	TGTGCCAGCAGCTTAGGCCAACGGGATCATGAGCAGTTCTTC	CASSLGQRDHEQFF
-	TRBJ2-7	-	TRBV19	TGTGCCAGTAGTATCCAACCGACTGGGGCATACGAGCAGTACTTC	CASSIQPTGAYEQYF
few	TRBJ2-7	TRBD2	TRBV29-1	TGCAGCGTTGAAGTAACAGCGGGAGGGCTCTACGAGCAGTACTTC	CSVEVTAGGLYEQYF
few	TRBJ2-5	-	TRBV27	TGTGCCAGCAGCACCCGGGGGCGGGGGTTGGAGACCCAGTACTTC	CASSTRGRGLETQYF
few	TRBJ2-1	TRBD2	TRBV2	TGTGCCAGCAGTAGGACTAGCGGGACAGGTGAGCAGTTCTTC	CASSRTSGTGEQFF
few	TRBJ2-1	TRBD2	TRBV6-5	TGTGCCAGCAGTTGGACTAGCCCTATATACAATGAGCAGTTCTTC	CASSWTSPIYNEQFF
few	TRBJ2-2	TRBD1	TRBV3-1	TGTGCCAGCAGCCCCGGACAGGGGACCGGGGAGCTGTTTTTT	CASSPGQGTGELFF
few	TRBJ2-1	-	TRBV29-1	TGCACGACGACTAGGTCTTACAGTGAGCAGTTCTTC	CTTTRSYSEQFF
-	TRBJ1-4	-	TRBV7-9	TGTGCCAGCAGCTTAGCCGGGGGCGTTGAAAAACTGTTTTTT	CASSLAGGVEKLFF
-	TRBJ2-7	-	TRBV25-1	TGTGCCAGCAGTGAGGCAGGGGTAATCGACGAGCAGTACTTC	CASSEAGVIDEQYF